This T cell receptor (beta chain) was identified during a study of shared clonotypes between healthy human individuals. Study findings and constraints: What rarefaction showed was incomplete sorted-subset sequencing despite large depth.

The naive CD8 population came from CD45RO-negative cells selected for CCR7, without terminally differentiated effector memory CD45RA+ cells. Sequenced by immunoSEQ multiplex PCR; TCRdb stores in-frame clones only, minus some. This table holds around 2,000,000 clones, roughly 94% found once. The CDR3 spans 17 residues. The V and J ends lost 0 bases and 4 bases, in that order; junction bases with no gene match: 7. Germline CDR1 and CDR2: LGHNA and YSLEER. About this clone: The antigen remains unidentified.

The rearrangement joins TRBV4-3 to TRBJ2-1, with 9 bases that match TRBD2. The receptor was isolated from a man between 18 and 35 years old in good health. The sample consisted of naive CD8+ T cells sorted from blood. The CDR3 coding sequence is TGCGCCAGCAGCCAAGACCCCCGGACTAGCGCGTACAATGAGCAGTTCTTC. The encoded protein is CASSQDPRTSAYNEQFF.